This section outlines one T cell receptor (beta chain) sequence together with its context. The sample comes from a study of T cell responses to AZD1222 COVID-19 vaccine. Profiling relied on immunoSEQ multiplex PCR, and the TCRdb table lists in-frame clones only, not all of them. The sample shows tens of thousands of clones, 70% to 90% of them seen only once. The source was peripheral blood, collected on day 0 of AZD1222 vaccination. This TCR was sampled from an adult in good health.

The CDR3 sequence is CASSVGGAGDTQYF. The CDR3 nucleotides read TGTGCCAGCAGCGTGGGAGGGGCCGGAGATACGCAGTATTTT. This chain links TRBV9 with TRBJ2-3; TRBD2 matches 7 bases. There are 14 residues in the CDR3. With V trimmed by 2 bases and J by 5 bases, 5 bases remained unmatched. CDR1 and CDR2 from the germline V gene are SGDLS and YYNGEE.